The 20 T cell receptor beta chains reported below all come from one sample, sequenced in a study of technical replicates of blood from a handful of donors (dated by TCRdb to about 2017). The method was the immunoSEQ multiplex PCR assay. TCRdb took this table from immuneACCESS and kept in-frame rearrangements with V and J called. Such tables lack part of the clones; where checked against another copy, unresolved V genes explain under half of the gap, and the rest is unexplained. In this sample the table shows 60,000 to 90,000 clones, about 97% of which occur a single time. The ten largest clones represent 0.18% of the sample. Sequences were obtained from T cells isolated from PBMCs. These receptors were collected from a human donor in good health.

The chain is built from TRBV5-4 and TRBJ2-5, with 8 bases fitting TRBD1. Germline assignment: CDR1 SGHNT and CDR2 YYREEE (reference sequence). CDR3 size: 13 residues. The trim removed 4 bases at V and 3 bases at J, leaving 2 bases unmatched. In nucleotides, the CDR3 is TGTGCCAGCAGCCTGACAGGGGAAGAGACCCAGTACTTC. Its protein is CASSLTGEETQYF.

The V and J genes are TRBV27 and TRBJ1-1; D call uncertain. V shed 5 bases and J shed 0 bases, with 22 bases lying between them. CDR1 is MNHEY, CDR2 SMNVEV, per germline (reference sequence). The CDR3 spans 18 residues. The CDR3 region is CASSPQPDHRVVNTEAFF. The CDR3 nucleotides read TGTGCCAGCAGTCCCCAACCCGATCATCGGGTCGTGAACACTGAAGCTTTCTTT.

The chain joins TRBV11-1 to TRBJ2-3; TRBD2 matches at 11 bases. The ends lost 2 bases at V and 1 base at J; junction bases unmatched: 5. Germline CDR1 SGHAT, CDR2 FQDESV (reference sequence). This CDR3 comprises 17 residues. In nucleotides, the CDR3 is TGTGCCAGCAGCTTACGAACGGGACTAGCGGGCACAGATACGCAGTATTTT. It specifies CASSLRTGLAGTDTQYF.

The V call is TRBV4-1, the J call TRBJ1-2, with D perhaps matching TRBD1 (6 bases). Germline V CDR1 and CDR2: MGHRA, YSYEKL. V was cut by 0 bases and J by 8 bases, with 28 bases left in between. The length of the CDR3 is 19 residues. CDR3 in amino acids: CASSQDMRHRQVDSMGYTF. DNA of the CDR3: TGCGCCAGCAGCCAAGATATGAGGCATCGACAGGTCGATTCTATGGGCTACACCTTC.

The chain employs TRBV6-1 and TRBJ2-7; TRBD1 agrees at 7 bases. V shed 10 bases, J shed 5 bases, and the junction held 14 bases outside the gene matches. CDR1 is MNHNS and CDR2 is SASEGT in the germline V gene. This CDR3 contains 14 residues. The CDR3 protein is CATGQDTPADEQYF. Written as DNA, the CDR3 is TGTGCCACCGGACAGGACACGCCCGCGGACGAGCAGTACTTC.

This clone was seen only a few times. The chain carries TRBV14 and TRBJ2-1; tentatively, D is TRBD2 (5 bases). The CDR3 runs 14 residues. Trimming took 4 bases from V and 4 from J, leaving 11 bases between them. Germline V gene data show CDR1 as SGHDN and CDR2 as FVKESK. DNA for the CDR3: TGTGCCAGCAGCCTTTCTGGAGGTTACAATGAGCAGTTCTTC. Amino acid sequence: CASSLSGGYNEQFF.

The chain combines TRBV7-6 with TRBJ2-7; possibly TRBD2 for D (6 bases). CDR3 length: 16 residues. Trimming stripped 3 bases from V and 4 bases from J, with 19 bases between. Germline lookup yields CDR1 SGHVS and CDR2 FNYEAQ. In nucleotides, the CDR3 is TGTGCCAGCAGCTTGCTCCCACGAACGGGGACTTACGAGCAGTACTTC. Protein: CASSLLPRTGTYEQYF. Variable domain in full (rest from reference TRBV7-6 and TRBJ2-7): GAGVSQSPRYKVTKRGQDVALRCDPISGHVSLYWYRQALGQGPEFLTYFNYEAQQDKSGLPNDRFSAERPEGSISTLTIQRTEQRDSAMYRCASSLLPRTGTYEQYFGPGTRLTVT.

The chain couples TRBV4-1 to TRBJ1-1; D gene uncertain. Germline V gene sequence: CDR1 MGHRA, CDR2 YSYEKL. The V end was cut by 4 bases, the J end by 3 bases, with 6 bases between. This CDR3 has 12 amino acids. For the CDR3, the DNA is TGCGCCAGCAGCCTCCGGGACACTGAAGCTTTCTTT. It yields the protein CASSLRDTEAFF.

The rearrangement joins TRBV9 to TRBJ1-1, with no clear D. CDR1 is SGDLS, CDR2 YYNGEE, per germline. Trimming removed 0 bases at V and 3 bases at J, with 6 bases between. The length of the CDR3 is 13 residues. The CDR3 nucleotides read TGTGCCAGCAGCGTAGAGAGAGACACTGAAGCTTTCTTT. Translated: CASSVERDTEAFF.

This sequence joins TRBV5-1 and TRBJ2-4, with 10 bases that match TRBD2. With 0 bases clipped from V and 8 bases from J, the junction kept 5 bases outside the gene matches. This CDR3 comprises 15 residues. The germline V gene has CDR1 SGHRS and CDR2 YFSETQ. CDR3: CASSLVSGGTDIQYF. Written as DNA, the CDR3 is TGCGCCAGCAGCTTGGTTAGCGGGGGGACGGACATTCAGTACTTC.

The chain has TRBV2 and TRBJ2-7; 11 nucleotides match TRBD1. The CDR3 runs 20 residues. V gave up 4 bases and J gave up 4 bases; unmatched junction bases: 21. Germline CDR1 reads SNHLY; CDR2 reads FYNNEI. CDR3 in amino acids: CASSGDWDRGTRGVRYEQYF. CDR3 in DNA: TGTGCCAGCAGTGGGGATTGGGACAGGGGGACCAGGGGGGTGAGGTACGAGCAGTACTTC.

V gene TRBV9 combines with J gene TRBJ1-5; perhaps TRBD1 as D (5 bases). Per germline, CDR1 SGDLS and CDR2 YYNGEE. Trimming removed 4 bases at V and 4 bases at J, with 18 bases between. There are 16 residues in the CDR3. The CDR3 region is CASSPGGGMENQPQHF. The DNA of the CDR3 is TGTGCCAGCAGCCCGGGGGGAGGGATGGAGAATCAGCCCCAGCATTTT.

This chain links TRBV12-5 with TRBJ2-1, with D tentatively TRBD1 (6 bases). CDR1 LGHNT and CDR2 FRNRAP come from the germline V gene. Trimming removed 4 bases at V and 10 bases at J, with 11 bases between. This CDR3 has 12 amino acids. CDR3 coding DNA: TGTGCTAGTGGTTATACTAGGGGGGAGCAGTTCTTC. It translates to CASGYTRGEQFF.

Concerning this clone itself: Its ends do not fully match the called genes, so a read error is possible. J is TRBJ1-1 and V is TRBV7-7, with D unresolved. The CDR3 covers 12 residues. CDR1 and CDR2 (germline): SSHAT, FNYEAQ (reference sequence). The CDR3 spells CASSRLGTEAFF. Written as DNA, the CDR3 is TGTGCTAGCAGCCGACTAGGCACTGAAGCTTTCTTT.

J is TRBJ2-5 and V is TRBV19; no definite D call. Per germline, CDR1 LNHDA and CDR2 SQIVND (reference sequence). This CDR3 is 13 amino acids long. V was pared by 3 bases and J by 4 bases, with 9 bases between. CDR3 nucleotides: TGTGCCAGTAGTATTATCGCGAGAGAGACCCAGTACTTC. It specifies CASSIIARETQYF.

The genes are TRBV5-6 and TRBJ2-6, with D unresolved. The germline V and J ends were trimmed by 5 bases and 1 base, with 10 bases remaining between them. The germline CDR1 and CDR2 sequences are SGHDT and YYEEEE. The CDR3 is 15 residues long. The DNA of the CDR3 is TGTGCCAGCAGTTCTGGAGTATCTGGGGCCAACGTCCTGACTTTC. Translated, it gives CASSSGVSGANVLTF.

This chain joins TRBV6-5 and TRBJ1-2; tentative D call: TRBD1 (5 bases). Trimming took off 2 bases at V and 5 bases at J, with 15 bases between the two ends. The CDR3 has 15 amino acids. CDR1 is MNHEY and CDR2 is SVGAGI in the germline V gene. The CDR3 sequence: CASSYGGNTGYGYTF. CDR3 nucleotide sequence: TGTGCCAGCAGTTACGGTGGGAATACAGGTTATGGCTACACCTTC.

The chain joins TRBV10-3 to TRBJ1-1; 9 positions match TRBD1. This CDR3 region has 14 residues. V was pared by 6 bases and J by 4 bases, with 6 bases of the junction left unmatched. Germline V gene sequence: CDR1 ENHRY, CDR2 SYGVKD. The CDR3 loop reads CAISGQGSSTEAFF. The CDR3 DNA reads TGTGCCATCAGCGGACAGGGGTCGAGCACTGAAGCTTTCTTT.

This clone appeared once. The V and J genes are TRBV6-4 and TRBJ1-6; 8 nucleotides align to TRBD1. This CDR3 contains 14 residues. V shed 6 bases, J shed 7 bases, and the junction held 5 bases outside the gene matches. Looked up from germline, CDR1 is MRHNA and CDR2 is SNTAGT. CDR3: CASRAGQANSPLHF. DNA for the CDR3: TGTGCCAGCAGGGCGGGACAGGCCAATTCACCCCTCCACTTT.

This clone occurred once. The rearrangement joins TRBV9 to TRBJ1-2, with TRBD1 identical over 8 bases. The CDR3 consists of 15 residues. CDR1 is SGDLS, CDR2 YYNGEE, per germline. V lost 2 bases and J lost 2; bases outside the gene matches: 5. CDR3 region: CASSVSGGPNYGYTF. CDR3 in DNA: TGTGCCAGCAGCGTGTCAGGGGGCCCCAACTATGGCTACACCTTC.